This TCR beta chain was sequenced in a study of CD8 T cells in ankylosing spondylitis (dated by TCRdb to 2015 to 2018). Turning to the overall study: T cell receptor beta repertoires were profiled in healthy donors and ankylosing spondylitis patients so that disease-linked TCR variants could be found. The full study cohort comprised about 23 ankylosing spondylitis patients and about a hundred healthy donors. Peripheral blood was sampled, and synovial fluid was additionally collected from ankylosing spondylitis patients. Results and caveats for the whole study, not just this receptor: Some motif variants were previously reported in synovial fluid and blood of reactive arthritis patients, suggesting common disease-initiation mechanisms. A CD8+ phenotype was shown by the disease-linked clones, which were found at relatively low frequencies in peripheral blood. Blood from ankylosing spondylitis patients appeared to be characterized by a TCR beta motif composed of about eight highly homologous amino acid variants. The disease-linked clones were reported as significantly enriched in matched synovial fluid samples from ankylosing spondylitis patients.

The junction shows trimming of 3 bases on V and 8 bases on J, plus 19 bases between the germline ends. Measured from the cysteine to the phenylalanine, the CDR3 is 15 residues long. CDR3 DNA is the only sequence kept; it has 45 bases, read in frame from the first base. The CDR1 and CDR2 encoded by the germline V gene are LGHNA and YNFKEQ. Sequenced using an Illumina HiSeq 2500. TCR beta libraries were prepared by quantitative 5'-RACE with molecular barcodes. The paper's data handling went like this. Disease-linked TCR variants were identified with a new computational method built on a probabilistic model of VDJ rearrangement. The public reads were run again by TCRdb, first through fastp at Q25 and then through MiXCR, and only productive beta chains were kept. A single entry per CDR3 protein holds the most common genes and DNA from its merged rows. The V and J calls follow TCRdb's processing rather than the paper's. The table for this sample lists 200,000 to 250,000 distinct CDR3 sequences; over 9.5% of them were counted only once. Around a fifth of the sample is in the top ten clones.

This clonotype appeared many times. Its antigen is unknown. Within one base of it there is no much larger clone, and no base qualities were kept. Here the chain combines TRBV4-2 and TRBJ1-2; the D gene is possibly TRBD1, with 5 bases matching. This sequence originates from a male donor with ankylosing spondylitis or in good health (not recorded which). The material sequenced was blood, either unsorted or a sorted T cell fraction (not recorded which). The nucleotides are TGTGCCAGCAGCCACCCGGGGCAGAAGACTCTCGGCTACACCTTC. It translates as CASSHPGQKTLGYTF.